A selection of T cell receptor beta chains follows, all from one sample in a study of blood T cells in healthy people across ages. MiXCR, run by TCRdb on the 5' RACE reads, gives a single entry per CDR3 protein. Of roughly 900,000 distinct CDR3 sequences detected, approximately 49% appear once; the ten largest clones hold 13%. The sequencing input was blood. Receptors were obtained from a man younger than 40 in good health. Each CDR3 is given with its conserved first and last residue. The D gene is left open where the match is weak. Clone size is stated in some rows and not others, as once, few, many or a class when expanded.

length	D	J	size	V	DNA	CDR3
14	.	TRBJ2-1	.	TRBV2	TGTGCCAGCAGGGGGGACCTTACCGGGGGTGAGCAGTTCTTC	CASRGDLTGGEQFF
13	TRBD1	TRBJ2-7	few	TRBV18	TGTGCCAGCTCACCCACAGGGGTGGGGGAGCAGTACTTC	CASSPTGVGEQYF
15	TRBD1	TRBJ1-1	few	TRBV5-5	TGTGCCAGCAGCCCTTGGACAGGGGGGGACACTGAAGCTTTCTTT	CASSPWTGGDTEAFF
13	.	TRBJ2-7	.	TRBV5-1	TGCGCCAGCAGCACGGGACGGGACTACGAGCAGTACTTC	CASSTGRDYEQYF
15	TRBD2	TRBJ2-1	few	TRBV4-3	TGCGCCAGCAGCCATCGGACTAGCGTAAGCAATGAGCAGTTCTTC	CASSHRTSVSNEQFF
14	.	TRBJ1-2	.	TRBV6-5	TGTGCCAGCAGGTTAAGGGGGTCTAACTATGGCTACACCTTC	CASRLRGSNYGYTF
14	.	TRBJ2-7	.	TRBV28	TGTGCCAGCAGTGGGGGTGCGCCCCTCTACGAGCAGTACTTC	CASSGGAPLYEQYF
14	.	TRBJ2-3	.	TRBV6-1	TGTGCCAGCAGTGAAGCGGGCCGATCGGATACGCAGTATTTT	CASSEAGRSDTQYF
14	.	TRBJ1-6	.	TRBV4-2	TGTACCAGCAGCCAAGAGGGTCGAGATTCACCCCTCCACTTT	CTSSQEGRDSPLHF
12	TRBD1	TRBJ2-7	.	TRBV12-3/TRBV12-4	TGTGCCCGCCGGGACAGATACTACGAGCAGTACTTC	CARRDRYYEQYF
15	.	TRBJ2-7	.	TRBV7-2	TGTGCCAGCAGCTCGGACGGGAAGACCTCCTACGAGCAGTACTTC	CASSSDGKTSYEQYF
15	.	TRBJ2-5	few	TRBV2	TGTGCCAGCAGTCCAAACCCGGGACACCAAGAGACCCAGTACTTC	CASSPNPGHQETQYF
13	TRBD2	TRBJ2-7	.	TRBV20-1	TGCAGTTCTTTAATAGCGGGGGGGTACGAGCAGTACTTC	CSSLIAGGYEQYF
14	.	TRBJ2-7	.	TRBV7-9	TGTGCCTTCGATTCGGATCTCGGGATCTACGAGCAGTACTTC	CAFDSDLGIYEQYF
13	.	TRBJ2-3	.	TRBV3-1	TGTGCCAGCAGCCCGGGACTCAGAAATACGCAGTATTTT	CASSPGLRNTQYF
12	TRBD1	TRBJ1-4	.	TRBV6-1	TGTGCCACTTCCGGGACAGCTGAAAAACTGTTTTTT	CATSGTAEKLFF
15	TRBD1	TRBJ2-1	few	TRBV6-5	TGTGCCAGCAGTCCTCGACAGGGCACTATACTGAGGCAGTTCTTC	CASSPRQGTILRQFF
15	.	TRBJ1-2	.	TRBV25-1	TGTGCCAGCAGTGAACAGCGGGGCAGAAACTATGGCTACACCTTC	CASSEQRGRNYGYTF
15	TRBD1	TRBJ2-1	.	TRBV12-3/TRBV12-4	TGTGCCAGCAGCGGGGGGACAGGGGAGACCTACGAGCAGTTCTTC	CASSGGTGETYEQFF
16	TRBD1	TRBJ2-1	.	TRBV12-3/TRBV12-4	TGTGCCAGCAGAATCGCCGGGACAGAGTCCTACAATGAGCAGTTCTTC	CASRIAGTESYNEQFF
14	TRBD2	TRBJ2-1	.	TRBV11-1	TGTGCCAGCAGCTTAGGAGTGGGAGGGACTGAGCAGTTCTTC	CASSLGVGGTEQFF
16	.	TRBJ2-1	.	TRBV3-1	TGTGCCAGCAGCCATGCCGCGACAGGCCTATACAATGAGCAGTTCTTC	CASSHAATGLYNEQFF
15	TRBD1	TRBJ2-1	once	TRBV5-6	TGTGCCAGCAGTAGGGACAGGGGCCCCTACAATGAGCAGTTCTTC	CASSRDRGPYNEQFF
13	TRBD2	TRBJ2-3	.	TRBV5-1	TGCGCCAGCAGCCGGGAGGTCCCAGATACGCAGTATTTT	CASSREVPDTQYF
15	.	TRBJ1-2	few	TRBV9	TGTGCCAGCAGCCCCACCACAGACGGGGGCTATGGCTACACCTTC	CASSPTTDGGYGYTF
14	TRBD1	TRBJ1-4	.	TRBV6-5	TGTGCCAGCAGTTACGGACAGGGGCACGAAAAACTGTTTTTT	CASSYGQGHEKLFF
16	TRBD1	TRBJ2-7	.	TRBV18	TGTGCCAGCTCACCAGACAGGGGGGCGAGTTTCTACGAGCAGTACTTC	CASSPDRGASFYEQYF
17	TRBD2	TRBJ2-1	.	TRBV7-9	TGTGCCAGCAGCTCCCCGACTAGCGGATTCACCTACAATGAGCAGTTCTTC	CASSSPTSGFTYNEQFF
15	.	TRBJ2-1	few	TRBV4-1	TGCGCCAGCAGCCAAGATGCGGGGGCCGGTAATGAGCAGTTCTTC	CASSQDAGAGNEQFF